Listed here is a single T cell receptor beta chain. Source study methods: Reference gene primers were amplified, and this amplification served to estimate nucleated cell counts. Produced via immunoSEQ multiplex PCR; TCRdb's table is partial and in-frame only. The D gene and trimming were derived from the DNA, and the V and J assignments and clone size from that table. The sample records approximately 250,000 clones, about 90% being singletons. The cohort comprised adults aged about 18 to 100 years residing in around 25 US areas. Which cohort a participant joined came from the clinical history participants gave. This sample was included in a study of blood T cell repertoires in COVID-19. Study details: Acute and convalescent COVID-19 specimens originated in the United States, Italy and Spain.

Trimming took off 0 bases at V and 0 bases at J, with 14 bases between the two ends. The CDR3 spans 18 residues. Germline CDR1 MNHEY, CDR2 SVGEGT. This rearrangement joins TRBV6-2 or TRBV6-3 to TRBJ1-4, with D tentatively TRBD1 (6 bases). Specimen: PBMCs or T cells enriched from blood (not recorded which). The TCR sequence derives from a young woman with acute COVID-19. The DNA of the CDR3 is TGTGCCAGCAGTTACTCGGCGCAGGGGCGGGCAACTAATGAAAAACTGTTTTTT. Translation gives CASSYSAQGRATNEKLFF.